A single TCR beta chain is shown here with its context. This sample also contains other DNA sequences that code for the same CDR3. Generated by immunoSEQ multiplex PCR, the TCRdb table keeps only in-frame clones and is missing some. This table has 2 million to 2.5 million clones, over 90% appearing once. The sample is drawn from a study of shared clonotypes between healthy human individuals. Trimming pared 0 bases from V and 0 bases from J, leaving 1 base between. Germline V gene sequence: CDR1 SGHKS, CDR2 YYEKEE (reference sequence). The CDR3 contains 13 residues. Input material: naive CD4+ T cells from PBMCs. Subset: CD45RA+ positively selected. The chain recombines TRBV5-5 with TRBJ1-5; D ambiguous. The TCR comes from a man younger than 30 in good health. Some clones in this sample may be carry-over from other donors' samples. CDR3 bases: TGTGCCAGCAGCTTGGATAGCAATCAGCCCCAGCATTTT. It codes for CASSLDSNQPQHF.